A single sample is the source of the 5 T cell receptor beta chains below, sequenced in a study of cytomegalovirus exposure and HLA in healthy donors. Libraries were prepared by immunoSEQ multiplex PCR; TCRdb keeps only in-frame clonotypes and omits some of them. The sample records 100,000 to 120,000 clones, over 75% being singletons. Specimen: PBMCs. These receptors were taken from a woman in her twenties or thirties in good health and CMV-seropositive.

The CDR3 bases are TGTGCCAGCAGTCCAACCAAGACGAGCGTGGAGACCCAGTACTTC. Its translation is CASSPTKTSVETQYF. The V call is TRBV7-9, the J call TRBJ2-5; no clear D. Germline V gene data show CDR1 as SEHNR and CDR2 as FQNEAQ (reference sequence). The CDR3 spans 15 residues. The V and J ends lost 6 bases and 5 bases respectively, with 19 bases between them.

V and J are TRBV10-3 and TRBJ2-5; 10 bases are shared with TRBD1. Unmatched junction bases numbered 9, after V lost 10 bases and J lost 7 bases. The CDR3 sequence is 13 residues long. CDR1 and CDR2 from the germline V gene are ENHRY and SYGVKD. The CDR3 DNA is TGTGCCACCGCTGGACAGGGGGAATGGACCCAGTACTTC. Encoded protein: CATAGQGEWTQYF.

This clone appeared a single time. The V gene is TRBV2, the J gene TRBJ2-7, with D perhaps matching TRBD2 (5 bases). This CDR3 comprises 14 residues. Trimming took off 7 bases at V and 5 bases at J, with 18 bases between the two ends. CDR1 is SNHLY and CDR2 is FYNNEI in the germline V gene. CDR3 protein: CASKMRVLLDEQYF. Here the CDR3 DNA reads TGTGCCAGCAAAATGAGGGTCCTATTGGACGAGCAGTACTTC.

This clone was recorded at least ten times. The V gene is TRBV19, the J gene TRBJ1-2; TRBD1 is a possible D gene (6 bases). The CDR3 loop spans 15 amino acids. Trimming left V 3 bases short and J 8 bases short, with 19 bases between. Germline CDR1 LNHDA, CDR2 SQIVND (reference sequence). The CDR3 spells CASSIQGSDVRGYTF. The CDR3 DNA is TGTGCCAGTAGTATTCAGGGGAGTGATGTGAGGGGCTACACCTTC.

This sequence joins TRBV29-1 and TRBJ2-1; weak D call: TRBD2 (7 bases). Germline loops: CDR1 SQVTM, CDR2 ANQGSEA. The length of the CDR3 is 11 residues. The ends were cut back, 4 bases at V and 12 bases at J, with 13 bases in the middle. The chain's CDR3 is CSVGGGRGQFF. The DNA for the CDR3 is TGCAGCGTTGGGGGGGGCCGTGGGCAGTTCTTC.